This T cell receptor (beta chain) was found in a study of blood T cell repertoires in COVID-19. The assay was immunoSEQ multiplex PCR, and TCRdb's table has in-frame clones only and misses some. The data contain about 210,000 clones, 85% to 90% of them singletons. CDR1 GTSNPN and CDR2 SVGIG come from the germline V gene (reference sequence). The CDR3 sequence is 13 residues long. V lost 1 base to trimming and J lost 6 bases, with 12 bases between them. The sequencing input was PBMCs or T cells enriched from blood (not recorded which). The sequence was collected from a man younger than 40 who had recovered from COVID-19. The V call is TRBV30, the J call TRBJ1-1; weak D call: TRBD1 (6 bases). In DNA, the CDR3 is TGTGCCTGGAGTGAGGGGTGGGGGCCTGAAGCTTTCTTT. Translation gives CAWSEGWGPEAFF.